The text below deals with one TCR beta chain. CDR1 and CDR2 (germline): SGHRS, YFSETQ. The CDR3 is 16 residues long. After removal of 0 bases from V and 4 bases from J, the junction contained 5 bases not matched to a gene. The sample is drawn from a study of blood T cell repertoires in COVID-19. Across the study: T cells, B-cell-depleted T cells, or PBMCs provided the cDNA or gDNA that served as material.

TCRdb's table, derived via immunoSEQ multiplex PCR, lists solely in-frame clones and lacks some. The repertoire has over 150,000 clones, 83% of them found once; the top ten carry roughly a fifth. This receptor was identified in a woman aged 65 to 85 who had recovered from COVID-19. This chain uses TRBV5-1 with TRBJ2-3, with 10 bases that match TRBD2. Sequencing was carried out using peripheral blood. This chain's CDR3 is CASSLGGTSDPDTQYF. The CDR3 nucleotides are TGCGCCAGCAGCTTGGGCGGGACTAGCGACCCAGATACGCAGTATTTT.